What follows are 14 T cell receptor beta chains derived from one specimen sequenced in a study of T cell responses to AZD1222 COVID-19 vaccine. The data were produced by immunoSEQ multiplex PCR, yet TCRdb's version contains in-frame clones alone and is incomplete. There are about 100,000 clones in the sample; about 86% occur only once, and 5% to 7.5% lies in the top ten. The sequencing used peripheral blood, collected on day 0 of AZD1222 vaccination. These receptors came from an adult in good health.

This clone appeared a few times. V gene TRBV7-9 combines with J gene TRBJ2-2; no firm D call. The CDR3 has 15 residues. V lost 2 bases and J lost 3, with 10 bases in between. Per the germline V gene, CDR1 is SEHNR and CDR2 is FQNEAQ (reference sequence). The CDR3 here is CASSLLGPDTGELFF. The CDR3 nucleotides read TGTGCCAGCAGCTTACTAGGTCCGGACACCGGGGAGCTGTTTTTT.

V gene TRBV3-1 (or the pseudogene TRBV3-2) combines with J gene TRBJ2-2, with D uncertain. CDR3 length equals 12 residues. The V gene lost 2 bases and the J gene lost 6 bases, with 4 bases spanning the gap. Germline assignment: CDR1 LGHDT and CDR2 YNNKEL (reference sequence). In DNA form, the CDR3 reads TGTGCCAGCAGCCAACTTGCCGGGGAGCTGTTTTTT. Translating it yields CASSQLAGELFF.

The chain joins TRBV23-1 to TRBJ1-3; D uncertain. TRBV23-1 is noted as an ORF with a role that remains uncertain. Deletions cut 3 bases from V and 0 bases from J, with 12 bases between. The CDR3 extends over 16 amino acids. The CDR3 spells CASSHARPYSGNTIYF. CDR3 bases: TGCGCCAGCAGTCACGCCCGACCCTACTCTGGAAACACCATATATTTT.

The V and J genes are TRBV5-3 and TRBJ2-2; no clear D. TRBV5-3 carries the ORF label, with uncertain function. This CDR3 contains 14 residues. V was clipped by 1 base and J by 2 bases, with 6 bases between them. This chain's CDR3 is CARSLWNNTGELFF. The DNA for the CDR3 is TGTGCCAGAAGCTTGTGGAACAACACCGGGGAGCTGTTTTTT.

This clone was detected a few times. The CDR3 spells CASSGSGVSYEQYF. In nucleotides, the CDR3 is TGTGCCAGCAGCGGTAGCGGGGTAAGCTACGAGCAGTACTTC. J is TRBJ2-7 and V is TRBV7-8, with TRBD2 identical over 8 bases. This CDR3 is built from 14 residues. The germline gives CDR1 SGHVS, CDR2 FQNEAQ. Germline trimming cut 5 bases from V and 3 bases from J; bases unmatched to any gene: 6.

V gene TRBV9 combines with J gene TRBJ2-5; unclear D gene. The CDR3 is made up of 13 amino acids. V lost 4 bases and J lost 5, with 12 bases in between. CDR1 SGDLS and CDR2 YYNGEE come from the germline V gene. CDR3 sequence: CASSTRLRETQYF. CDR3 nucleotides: TGTGCCAGCAGCACCCGACTCCGGGAGACCCAGTACTTC.

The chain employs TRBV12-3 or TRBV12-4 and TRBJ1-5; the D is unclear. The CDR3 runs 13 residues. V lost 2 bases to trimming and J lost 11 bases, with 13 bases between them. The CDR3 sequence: CASSLRGTTAQHF. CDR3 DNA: TGTGCCAGCAGTTTAAGAGGTACCACGGCCCAGCATTTT.

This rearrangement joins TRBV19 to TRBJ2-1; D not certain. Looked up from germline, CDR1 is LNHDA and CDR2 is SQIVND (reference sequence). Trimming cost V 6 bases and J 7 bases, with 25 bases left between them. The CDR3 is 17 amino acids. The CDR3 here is CASRMDLKGSVGNEQFF. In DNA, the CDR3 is TGTGCCAGTAGGATGGACCTTAAGGGTTCGGTGGGTAATGAGCAGTTCTTC.

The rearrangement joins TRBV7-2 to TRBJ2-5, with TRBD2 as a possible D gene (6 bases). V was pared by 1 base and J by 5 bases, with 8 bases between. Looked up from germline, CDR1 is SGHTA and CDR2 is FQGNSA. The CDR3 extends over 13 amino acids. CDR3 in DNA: TGTGCCAGCAGCTTAGTGCGGGGTGAGACCCAGTACTTC. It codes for CASSLVRGETQYF.

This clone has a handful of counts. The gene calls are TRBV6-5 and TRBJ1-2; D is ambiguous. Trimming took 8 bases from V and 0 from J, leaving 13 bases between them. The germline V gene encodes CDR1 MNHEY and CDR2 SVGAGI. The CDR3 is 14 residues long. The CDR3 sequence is CASHGWSSNYGYTF. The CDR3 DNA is TGTGCCAGCCACGGTTGGAGTTCTAACTATGGCTACACCTTC.

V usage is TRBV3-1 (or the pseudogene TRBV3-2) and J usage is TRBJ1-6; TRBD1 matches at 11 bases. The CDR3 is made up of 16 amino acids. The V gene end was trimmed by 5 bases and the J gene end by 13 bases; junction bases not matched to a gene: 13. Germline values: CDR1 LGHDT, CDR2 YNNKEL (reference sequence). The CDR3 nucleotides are TGTGCCAGCAGCACATCAAGGACAGGGGGCGGGTTTCCCCTCCACTTT. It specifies CASSTSRTGGGFPLHF.

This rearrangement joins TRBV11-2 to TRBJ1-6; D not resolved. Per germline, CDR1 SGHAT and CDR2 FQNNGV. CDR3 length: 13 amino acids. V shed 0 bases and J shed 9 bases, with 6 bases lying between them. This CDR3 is CASSLDWGSPLHF. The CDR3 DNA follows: TGTGCCAGCAGCTTAGATTGGGGTTCACCCCTCCACTTT.

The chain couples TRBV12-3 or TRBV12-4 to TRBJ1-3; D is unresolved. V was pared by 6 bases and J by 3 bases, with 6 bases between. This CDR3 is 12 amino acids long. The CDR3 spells CASRSSGNTIYF. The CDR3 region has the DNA TGTGCCAGCAGGTCGAGTGGAAACACCATATATTTT.

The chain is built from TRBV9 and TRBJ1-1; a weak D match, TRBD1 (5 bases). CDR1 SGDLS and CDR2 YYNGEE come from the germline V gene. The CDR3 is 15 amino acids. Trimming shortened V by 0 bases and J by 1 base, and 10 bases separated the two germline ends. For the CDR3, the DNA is TGTGCCAGCAGCGTAGCAGGGCGGGGGAACACTGAAGCTTTCTTT. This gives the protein CASSVAGRGNTEAFF. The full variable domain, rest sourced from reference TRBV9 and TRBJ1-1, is DSGVTQTPKHLITATGQRVTLRCSPRSGDLSVYWYQQSLDQGLQFLIQYYNGEERAKGNILERFSAQQFPDLHSELNLSSLELGDSALYFCASSVAGRGNTEAFFGQGTRLTVV.